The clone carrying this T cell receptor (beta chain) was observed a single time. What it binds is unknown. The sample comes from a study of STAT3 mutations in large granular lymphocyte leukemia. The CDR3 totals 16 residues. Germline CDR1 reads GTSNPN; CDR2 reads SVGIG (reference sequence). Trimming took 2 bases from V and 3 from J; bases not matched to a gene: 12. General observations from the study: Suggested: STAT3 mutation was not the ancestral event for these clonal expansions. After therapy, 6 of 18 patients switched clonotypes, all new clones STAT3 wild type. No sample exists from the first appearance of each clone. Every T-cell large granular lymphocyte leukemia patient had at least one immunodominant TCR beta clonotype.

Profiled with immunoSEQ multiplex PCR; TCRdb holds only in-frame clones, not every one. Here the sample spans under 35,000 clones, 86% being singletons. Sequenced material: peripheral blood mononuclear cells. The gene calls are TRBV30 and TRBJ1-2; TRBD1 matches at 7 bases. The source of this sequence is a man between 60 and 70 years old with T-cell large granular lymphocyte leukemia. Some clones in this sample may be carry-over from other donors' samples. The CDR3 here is CAWSPTRQGWHYGYTF. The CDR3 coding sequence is TGTGCCTGGAGTCCAACCCGACAGGGATGGCACTATGGCTACACCTTC.